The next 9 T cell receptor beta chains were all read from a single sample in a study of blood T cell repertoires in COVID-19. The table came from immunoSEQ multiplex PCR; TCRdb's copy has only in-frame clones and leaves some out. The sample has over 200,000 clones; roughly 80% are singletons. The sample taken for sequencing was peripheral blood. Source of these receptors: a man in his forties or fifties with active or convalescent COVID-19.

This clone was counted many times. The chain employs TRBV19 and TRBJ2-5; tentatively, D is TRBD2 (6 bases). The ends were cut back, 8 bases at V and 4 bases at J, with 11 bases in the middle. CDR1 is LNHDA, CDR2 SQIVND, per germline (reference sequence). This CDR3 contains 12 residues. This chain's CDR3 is CASGTGGETQYF. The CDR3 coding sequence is TGTGCCAGTGGTACCGGGGGAGAGACCCAGTACTTC.

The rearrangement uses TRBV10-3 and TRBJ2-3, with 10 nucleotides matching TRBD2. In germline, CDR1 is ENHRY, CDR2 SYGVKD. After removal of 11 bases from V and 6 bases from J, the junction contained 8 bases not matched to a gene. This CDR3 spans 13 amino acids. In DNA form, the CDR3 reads TGTGCCTGCCGAAGCGGGGGGGCCGATACGCAGTATTTT. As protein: CACRSGGADTQYF.

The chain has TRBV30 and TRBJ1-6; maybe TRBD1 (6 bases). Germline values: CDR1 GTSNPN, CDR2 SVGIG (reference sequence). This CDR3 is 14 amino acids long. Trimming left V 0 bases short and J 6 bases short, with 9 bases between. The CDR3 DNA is TGTGCCTGGAGTGTTAAAGGGGGTAATTCACCCCTCCACTTT. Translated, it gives CAWSVKGGNSPLHF. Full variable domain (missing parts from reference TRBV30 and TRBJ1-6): SQTIHQWPATLVQPVGSPLSLECTVEGTSNPNLYWYRQAAGRGLQLLFYSVGIGQISSEVPQNLSASRPQDRQFILSSKKLLLSDSGFYLCAWSVKGGNSPLHFGNGTRLTVT.

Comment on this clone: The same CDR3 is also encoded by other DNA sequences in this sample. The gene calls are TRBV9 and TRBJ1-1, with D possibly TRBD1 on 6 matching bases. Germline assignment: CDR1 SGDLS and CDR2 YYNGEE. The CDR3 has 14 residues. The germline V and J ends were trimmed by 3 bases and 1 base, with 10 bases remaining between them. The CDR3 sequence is CASSATGRNTEAFF. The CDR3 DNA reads TGTGCCAGCAGCGCGACAGGAAGGAACACTGAAGCTTTCTTT.

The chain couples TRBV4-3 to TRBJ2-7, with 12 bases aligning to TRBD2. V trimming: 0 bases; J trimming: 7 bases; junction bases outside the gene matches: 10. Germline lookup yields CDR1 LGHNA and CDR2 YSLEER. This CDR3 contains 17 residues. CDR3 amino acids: CASSQDPPSGGAVEQYF. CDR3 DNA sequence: TGCGCCAGCAGCCAAGATCCCCCTAGCGGGGGGGCAGTGGAGCAGTACTTC.

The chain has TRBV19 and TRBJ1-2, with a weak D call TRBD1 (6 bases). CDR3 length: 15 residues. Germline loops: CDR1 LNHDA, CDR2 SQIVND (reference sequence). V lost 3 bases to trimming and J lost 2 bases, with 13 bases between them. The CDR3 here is CASSMAAGANYGYTF. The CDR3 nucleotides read TGTGCCAGTAGTATGGCGGCAGGGGCGAACTATGGCTACACCTTC.

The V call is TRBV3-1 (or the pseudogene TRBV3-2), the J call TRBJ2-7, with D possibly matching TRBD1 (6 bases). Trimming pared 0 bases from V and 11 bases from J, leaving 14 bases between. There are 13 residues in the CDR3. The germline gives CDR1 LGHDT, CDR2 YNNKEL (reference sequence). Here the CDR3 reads CASSQDQLGAEYF. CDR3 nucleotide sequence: TGTGCCAGCAGCCAAGATCAGCTGGGGGCAGAGTACTTC.

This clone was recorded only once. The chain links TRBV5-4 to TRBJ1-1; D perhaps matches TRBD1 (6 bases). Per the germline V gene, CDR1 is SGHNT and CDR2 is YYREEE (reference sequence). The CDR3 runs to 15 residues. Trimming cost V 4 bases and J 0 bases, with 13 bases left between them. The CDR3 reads CASSPTWGLNTEAFF. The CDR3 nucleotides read TGTGCCAGCAGCCCTACGTGGGGGCTGAACACTGAAGCTTTCTTT.

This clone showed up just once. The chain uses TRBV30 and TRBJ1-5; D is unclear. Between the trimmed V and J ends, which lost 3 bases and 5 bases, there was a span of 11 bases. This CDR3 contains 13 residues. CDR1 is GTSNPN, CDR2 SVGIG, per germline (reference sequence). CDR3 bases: TGTGCCTGGAGCGCCGGGTTGGATCAGCCCCAGCATTTT. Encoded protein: CAWSAGLDQPQHF.